The 3 T cell receptor beta chains given below trace back to one sample, sequenced in a study of breast tumors, draining lymph nodes, adjacent tissues. Axillary draining lymph nodes of breast cancer patients supplied the node samples. TCRdb re-derived calls from the multiplex PCR reads in MiXCR, one entry per CDR3 protein. Here the sample spans 150,000 to 200,000 distinct CDR3 sequences, more than 25% being singletons. Specimen: axillary lymph node tissue. The receptors were gathered from a female donor with breast cancer. Some clones in this sample may be carry-over from other donors' samples.

This clonotype occurred many times. This rearrangement joins TRBV2 to TRBJ1-4; D is undetermined. The CDR3 spans 15 residues. V lost 7 bases and J 0 bases, leaving 12 bases between the germline ends. CDR1 SNHLY and CDR2 FYNNEI come from the germline V gene. This CDR3 is CASTRHLATNEKLFF. The CDR3 DNA sequence: TGTGCCAGCACCAGGCACTTAGCAACTAATGAAAAACTGTTTTTT.

The rearrangement joins TRBV7-2 to TRBJ2-3; D uncertain. Trimming shortened V by 7 bases and J by 6 bases, and 17 bases separated the two germline ends. The germline V gene has CDR1 SGHTA and CDR2 FQGNSA. The CDR3 is 14 amino acids. The CDR3 region is CASTRIGPTDTQYF. The CDR3 DNA reads TGTGCCAGCACGCGGATAGGGCCAACGGATACGCAGTATTTT. Based on the CDR3 plus reference TRBV7-2 and TRBJ2-3, the full variable domain is GAGVSQSPSNKVTEKGKDVELRCDPISGHTALYWYRQSLGQGLEFLIYFQGNSAPDKSGLPSDRFSAERTGGSVSTLTIQRTQQEDSAVYLCASTRIGPTDTQYFGPGTRLTVL.

This clonotype has ten or more counts. The chain recombines TRBV28 with TRBJ2-7, with 12 bases that match TRBD1. Looked up from germline, CDR1 is MDHEN and CDR2 is SYDVKM. Losses at the gene ends were 4 bases for V and 6 bases for J; bases not matched to a gene: 7. The length of the CDR3 is 15 residues. CDR3 residues: CASSSAGTGGIEQYF. CDR3 coding DNA: TGTGCCAGCAGTTCCGCCGGGACAGGGGGCATCGAGCAGTACTTC.